The next 21 T cell receptor beta chains were all read from a single sample in a study of control samples from healthy donors and cancer patients. The table came from immunoSEQ multiplex PCR; TCRdb's copy has only in-frame clones and leaves some out. This sample has 170,000 or so clones, with over 80% found just once. The source material was blood. These receptors were collected from a man between 18 and 35 years old in good health.

The chain uses TRBV30 and TRBJ2-4, with 7 nucleotides matching TRBD2. The junction had 8 bases not matched to a gene; V was cut back by 1 base and J by 2 bases. This CDR3 is built from 16 residues. Germline lookup yields CDR1 GTSNPN and CDR2 SVGIG (reference sequence). CDR3 amino acids: CAWSGVGGWSKNIQYF. As DNA, the CDR3 is TGTGCCTGGAGTGGCGTCGGGGGGTGGTCCAAAAACATTCAGTACTTC.

V gene TRBV18 combines with J gene TRBJ2-2; no clear D. The V end was cut by 3 bases, the J end by 5 bases, with 13 bases between. The CDR3 runs to 15 residues. CDR1 and CDR2 (germline): KGHSH, LQKENI. CDR3 amino acids: CASSPTQWSTGELFF. The CDR3 coding sequence is TGTGCCAGCTCACCGACGCAGTGGAGTACCGGGGAGCTGTTTTTT.

This sequence joins TRBV28 and TRBJ2-3; 8 bases fit TRBD2. The CDR3 sequence is 15 residues long. The germline V gene has CDR1 MDHEN and CDR2 SYDVKM. Unmatched junction bases numbered 10, after V lost 6 bases and J lost 5 bases. CDR3 DNA: TGTGCCAGCAGGGGGGAGCGGGGGATCGGAGATACGCAGTATTTT. This sequence encodes CASRGERGIGDTQYF.

This clone showed up just a few times. This sequence joins TRBV6-5 and TRBJ1-1, with a possible D match to TRBD1 (5 bases). Germline V gene lookup returns CDR1 MNHEY and CDR2 SVGAGI. The CDR3 sequence is 12 residues long. Trimming cost V 10 bases and J 6 bases, with 15 bases left between them. The CDR3 loop is CATLRGRAEAFF. The CDR3 bases are TGTGCCACCTTGAGGGGAAGGGCTGAAGCTTTCTTT.

The CDR3 region has the DNA TGTGCCACCCGATGGGACAGAAACACCGGGGAGCTGTTTTTT. Encoded protein: CATRWDRNTGELFF. V usage is TRBV15 and J usage is TRBJ2-2; 7 nucleotides match TRBD1. After removal of 8 bases from V and 2 bases from J, the junction contained 5 bases not matched to a gene. Germline assignment: CDR1 LNHNV and CDR2 YYDKDF (reference sequence). The CDR3 is 14 residues long.

The chain couples TRBV24-1 to TRBJ2-2; a possible D gene is TRBD1 (6 bases). Trimming took off 1 base at V and 6 bases at J, with 8 bases between the two ends. Germline values: CDR1 KGHDR, CDR2 SFDVKD. The CDR3 length is 14 residues. This CDR3 reads CATSDLRGSGELFF. The DNA of the CDR3 is TGTGCCACCAGTGATTTAAGGGGGTCCGGGGAGCTGTTTTTT.

This clone was seen a handful of times. This sequence joins TRBV7-9 and TRBJ1-3, with D unclear. V lost 5 bases to trimming and J lost 4 bases, with 18 bases between them. Germline V lookup: CDR1 SEHNR, CDR2 FQNEAQ (reference sequence). CDR3 length equals 16 residues. The CDR3 nucleotides are TGTGCCAGCAGCCCCCTGGGAGGAACGCAGGGAAACACCATATATTTT. This gives the protein CASSPLGGTQGNTIYF.

V gene TRBV15 combines with J gene TRBJ2-7; D is possibly TRBD2 (5 bases). The CDR3 spans 14 residues. CDR1 is LNHNV, CDR2 YYDKDF, per germline (reference sequence). Trimming stripped 1 base from V and 2 bases from J, with 9 bases between. CDR3 residues: CATSRVEGPYEQYF. The CDR3 DNA reads as TGTGCCACCAGCAGAGTAGAGGGCCCCTACGAGCAGTACTTC. Supplemented by reference TRBV15 and TRBJ2-7, the full variable domain reads DAMVIQNPRYQVTQFGKPVTLSCSQTLNHNVMYWYQQKSSQAPKLLFHYYDKDFNNEADTPDNFQSRRPNTSFCFLDIRSPGLGDTAMYLCATSRVEGPYEQYFGPGTRLTVT.

This clone came up once. This chain links TRBV6-5 with TRBJ2-7, with D perhaps matching TRBD2 (6 bases). CDR3 length: 14 amino acids. V was pared by 5 bases and J by 5 bases, with 16 bases between. Germline lookup yields CDR1 MNHEY and CDR2 SVGAGI. Here the CDR3 DNA reads TGTGCCAGCAGTCCCGGGACTGACCCCCACGAGCAGTACTTC. Translation gives CASSPGTDPHEQYF.

The rearrangement links TRBV5-6 to TRBJ1-5; maybe TRBD1 (6 bases). V dropped 0 bases and J dropped 2 bases, with 9 bases sitting between them. The CDR3 spans 15 residues. Germline lookup yields CDR1 SGHDT and CDR2 YYEEEE. The CDR3 here is CASSLAGGGNQPQHF. As DNA, the CDR3 is TGTGCCAGCAGCTTGGCGGGGGGCGGCAATCAGCCCCAGCATTTT.

The V call is TRBV30, the J call TRBJ1-3; TRBD1 matches 8 bases. Germline V lookup: CDR1 GTSNPN, CDR2 SVGIG (reference sequence). The ends lost 5 bases at V and 3 bases at J; junction bases unmatched: 9. This CDR3 comprises 15 residues. CDR3: CAWDGQGRSGNTIYF. CDR3 nucleotides: TGTGCCTGGGACGGACAGGGCCGAAGTGGAAACACCATATATTTT.

CDR3 residues: CASSPPGREETQYF. Written as DNA, the CDR3 is TGTGCCAGCTCACCACCTGGCAGGGAAGAGACCCAGTACTTC. V gene TRBV18 combines with J gene TRBJ2-5; D possibly corresponds to TRBD1 (5 bases). Germline V gene sequence: CDR1 KGHSH, CDR2 LQKENI. V lost 0 bases, J lost 3 bases, and 8 bases lay in between. The CDR3 runs to 14 residues.

This sequence joins TRBV12-5 and TRBJ2-2, with D uncertain. The CDR3 contains 15 residues. V lost 2 bases to trimming and J lost 1 base, with 8 bases between them. CDR1 and CDR2 (germline): LGHNT, FRNRAP. CDR3 sequence (DNA): TGTGCTAGTGGTTTGTCTCAGCGGAACACCGGGGAGCTGTTTTTT. Protein: CASGLSQRNTGELFF. Variable domain in full (rest from reference TRBV12-5 and TRBJ2-2): DARVTQTPRHKVTEMGQEVTMRCQPILGHNTVFWYRQTMMQGLELLAYFRNRAPLDDSGMPKDRFSAEMPDATLATLKIQPSEPRDSAVYFCASGLSQRNTGELFFGEGSRLTVL.

The V call is TRBV7-9, the J call TRBJ2-2, with no clear D. Trimming cost V 5 bases and J 6 bases, with 7 bases left between them. Per germline, CDR1 SEHNR and CDR2 FQNEAQ (reference sequence). The CDR3 length is 12 residues. The CDR3 DNA reads as TGTGCCAGCAGCCCATCTCCCGGGGAGCTGTTTTTT. Amino acids: CASSPSPGELFF.

The rearrangement links TRBV25-1 to TRBJ2-2; D unresolved. Germline lookup yields CDR1 MGHDK and CDR2 SYGVNS. The CDR3 consists of 15 residues. V shed 4 bases and J shed 3 bases, with 12 bases lying between them. CDR3 region: CASSANHDDTGELFF. The CDR3 nucleotides are TGTGCCAGCAGTGCTAACCATGACGACACCGGGGAGCTGTTTTTT.

V is TRBV18 and J is TRBJ1-6; D not certain. Trimming took 3 bases from V and 3 from J, leaving 6 bases between them. Germline loops: CDR1 KGHSH, CDR2 LQKENI. The CDR3 length is 14 residues. The DNA of the CDR3 is TGTGCCAGCTCACCGGGGAACTATAATTCACCCCTCCACTTT. Translated, it gives CASSPGNYNSPLHF.

The chain combines TRBV7-8 with TRBJ2-2, with 10 bases matching TRBD2. Trimming removed 2 bases from V and 0 bases from J; junction bases left unmatched: 6. Per germline, CDR1 SGHVS and CDR2 FQNEAQ. The CDR3 consists of 18 residues. The CDR3 sequence is CASSLRTSGDSNTGELFF. Here the CDR3 DNA reads TGTGCCAGCAGCTTACGCACTAGCGGGGACTCGAACACCGGGGAGCTGTTTTTT.

V and J are TRBV19 and TRBJ2-5; D is possibly TRBD1 (6 bases). V dropped 8 bases and J dropped 1 base, with 14 bases sitting between them. Germline CDR1 and CDR2: LNHDA and SQIVND (reference sequence). This CDR3 region has 14 residues. The CDR3 nucleotides read TGTGCCAGTGCCGACAGGCGATCCCAAGAGACCCAGTACTTC. Residues: CASADRRSQETQYF. The complete variable domain, with remaining parts taken from reference TRBV19 and TRBJ2-5, reads DGGITQSPKYLFRKEGQNVTLSCEQNLNHDAMYWYRQDPGQGLRLIYYSQIVNDFQKGDIAEGYSVSREKKESFPLTVTSAQKNPTAFYLCASADRRSQETQYFGPGTRLLVL.

V gene TRBV2 combines with J gene TRBJ1-2; perhaps TRBD1 as D (5 bases). This CDR3 has 13 amino acids. V shed 0 bases and J shed 8 bases, with 10 bases lying between them. Germline V CDR1 and CDR2: SNHLY, FYNNEI. In DNA form, the CDR3 reads TGTGCCAGCAGTGAAGCGTGGGGGGTGGGCTACACCTTC. The encoded protein is CASSEAWGVGYTF. The full variable domain, with the rest looked up from reference TRBV2 and TRBJ1-2, is EPEVTQTPSHQVTQMGQEVILRCVPISNHLYFYWYRQILGQKVEFLVSFYNNEISEKSEIFDDQFSVERPDGSNFTLKIRSTKLEDSAMYFCASSEAWGVGYTFGSGTRLTVV.

In this sample, this clone turned up a few times. The rearrangement uses TRBV19 and TRBJ2-3; the D gene is possibly TRBD2 (5 bases). V was cut by 3 bases and J by 5 bases, with 9 bases left in between. Germline V gene lookup returns CDR1 LNHDA and CDR2 SQIVND (reference sequence). This CDR3 is 13 amino acids long. The CDR3 DNA follows: TGTGCCAGTAGTATCCTAGAGGGAGATACGCAGTATTTT. Translated, it gives CASSILEGDTQYF.

This chain links TRBV4-1 with TRBJ1-3; D may be TRBD1 (5 bases). The germline V and J ends were trimmed by 2 bases and 3 bases, with 11 bases remaining between them. The CDR3 extends over 15 amino acids. Germline assignment: CDR1 MGHRA and CDR2 YSYEKL. The CDR3 here is CASSQRGIVGNTIYF. DNA of the CDR3: TGCGCCAGCAGCCAAAGGGGTATAGTTGGAAACACCATATATTTT.